This TCR beta chain was found in a study of human T cells and chemical hapten exposure. This clonotype was detected a few times. TCRdb redid the calling of the RACE reads with MiXCR, one entry per CDR3 protein. The sample lists more than 95,000 distinct CDR3 sequences; 25% to 35% were seen once. CDR1 SGHVS and CDR2 FQNEAQ come from the germline V gene. Trimming took 4 bases from V and 5 from J, leaving 15 bases between them. The CDR3 is 14 residues long. Sample time point: patch test 3, about 24 weeks after DPC sensitization. Treatment: therapeutic diphenylcyclopropenone sensitization with weekly scalp DPC.

Sequences were derived from whole blood, sampled in connection with sensitization to the hapten diphenylcyclopropenone (DPC). This TCR was sampled from a man aged 35 to 55 with alopecia areata. Some clones in this sample may be carry-over from other donors' samples. V is TRBV7-8 and J is TRBJ2-7; D unresolved. CDR3 nucleotides: TGTGCCAGCAGCTCCTTTGACGGTGCACACGAGCAGTACTTC. Translation gives CASSSFDGAHEQYF.